These 23 T cell receptor beta chains came from one sample sequenced in a study of shared clonotypes between healthy human individuals. The repertoire was sequenced with immunoSEQ multiplex PCR; TCRdb's copy has only in-frame clones and lacks some. The sample holds over a million clones, approximately 97% seen once. Sequenced: naive CD4+ T cells sorted from blood. Subset described: CD45RA+ positively selected. Receptors originate from a man aged 25 to 45 in good health.

Remarks on this clone: This CDR3 is also generated by other DNA sequences in the sample. The gene calls are TRBV5-1 and TRBJ2-3, with D tentatively TRBD1 (6 bases). CDR3 length: 14 residues. The germline CDR1 and CDR2 sequences are SGHRS and YFSETQ. With 0 bases removed from V and 6 bases from J, the gap between germline ends came to 11 bases. The CDR3 here is CASSLATGPDTQYF. The CDR3 DNA sequence: TGCGCCAGCAGCTTGGCTACAGGGCCCGATACGCAGTATTTT.

This chain links TRBV5-1 with TRBJ1-3, with 8 bases matching TRBD1. This CDR3 spans 16 amino acids. The V segment lost 4 bases and the J segment 3 bases; nucleotides outside the gene matches: 9. CDR1 SGHRS and CDR2 YFSETQ come from the germline V gene. The CDR3 DNA follows: TGCGCCAGCAGCCCTCCGACAGGGGCCGGTGGAAACACCATATATTTT. This sequence encodes CASSPPTGAGGNTIYF.

The genes are TRBV28 and TRBJ1-1; 9 bases match TRBD1. CDR1 and CDR2 (germline): MDHEN, SYDVKM. With 6 bases clipped from V and 6 bases from J, the junction kept 11 bases outside the gene matches. The CDR3 loop spans 15 amino acids. CDR3 in DNA: TGTGCCAGCAGCGACTCACAGGGGGCAGTGTCTGAAGCTTTCTTT. Translating gives CASSDSQGAVSEAFF.

This clone has just one count. The chain joins TRBV18 to TRBJ2-3; a weak D match, TRBD1 (6 bases). From germline, CDR1 is KGHSH and CDR2 LQKENI. V gave up 6 bases and J gave up 0 bases, with 16 bases separating them. This CDR3 region has 16 residues. The CDR3 nucleotides read TGTGCCAGCTCTCACAGGGAAGGCGGGAGCACAGATACGCAGTATTTT. Translated, it gives CASSHREGGSTDTQYF.

The table lists this clone with a few counts. Other DNA sequences in the sample encode the same CDR3. The chain uses TRBV5-1 and TRBJ2-5, with D unclear. This CDR3 is 11 amino acids long. The ends were cut back, 0 bases at V and 5 bases at J, with 2 bases in the middle. Germline loops: CDR1 SGHRS, CDR2 YFSETQ. The CDR3 region has the DNA TGCGCCAGCAGCTTGGACGAGACCCAGTACTTC. It specifies CASSLDETQYF. Complete variable domain (other parts from reference TRBV5-1 and TRBJ2-5): KAGVTQTPRYLIKTRGQQVTLSCSPISGHRSVSWYQQTPGQGLQFLFEYFSETQRNKGNFPGRFSGRQFSNSRSEMNVSTLELGDSALYLCASSLDETQYFGPGTRLLVL.

The V and J genes are TRBV28 and TRBJ2-2; 8 bases are a match to TRBD2. Per the germline V gene, CDR1 is MDHEN and CDR2 is SYDVKM. This CDR3 spans 19 amino acids. After removal of 6 bases from V and 9 bases from J, the junction contained 24 bases not matched to a gene. DNA for the CDR3: TGTGCCAGCAGCCCAAGCGGGAGCGGGGGTTGGAACTCCCCCCGGGAGCTGTTTTTT. Translated: CASSPSGSGGWNSPRELFF.

As regards this clone: A junction boundary mismatches the germline segment, possibly from a read error. V and J are TRBV10-3 and TRBJ2-3, with D perhaps TRBD1 or TRBD2 (7 bases each). There are 16 residues in the CDR3. In germline, CDR1 is ENHRY, CDR2 SYGVKD. CDR3 amino acids: CAVRGGGQQLTDTQYF. CDR3 DNA sequence: TGTGCCGTCAGGGGAGGGGGACAGCAACTCACAGATACGCAGTATTTT.

The rearrangement links TRBV5-1 to TRBJ2-1; possible D gene TRBD1, 5 bases. The V end was cut by 5 bases, the J end by 4 bases, with 10 bases between. This CDR3 has 13 residues. Germline V lookup: CDR1 SGHRS, CDR2 YFSETQ. The CDR3: CASSKGEYNEQFF. In DNA, the CDR3 is TGCGCCAGCAGTAAAGGGGAATACAATGAGCAGTTCTTC.

The rearrangement joins TRBV6-5 to TRBJ1-2, with TRBD1 matching 7 bases. Looked up from germline, CDR1 is MNHEY and CDR2 is SVGAGI. This CDR3 comprises 15 residues. The V segment lost 6 bases and the J segment 7 bases; nucleotides outside the gene matches: 14. The CDR3 DNA reads TGTGCCAGCAGGCCCCGACAGGGCGATACGGCTGGCTACACCTTC. It codes for CASRPRQGDTAGYTF.

The gene calls are TRBV11-2 and TRBJ2-7; D ambiguous. With 5 bases removed from V and 2 bases from J, the gap between germline ends came to 13 bases. The CDR3 has 14 residues. Germline CDR1 and CDR2: SGHAT and FQNNGV. The CDR3 sequence is CASSPTIVAYEQYF. In DNA form, the CDR3 reads TGTGCCAGCAGCCCTACTATAGTGGCCTACGAGCAGTACTTC.

This clone appeared a few times. The chain links TRBV11-2 to TRBJ2-2; 10 nucleotides agree with TRBD2. The CDR3 spans 15 residues. CDR1 SGHAT and CDR2 FQNNGV come from the germline V gene. Trimming took 6 bases from V and 4 from J; bases not matched to a gene: 5. The CDR3 DNA reads as TGTGCCAGCAGTCAAAGCGGGAGGGTCACCGGGGAGCTGTTTTTT. It codes for CASSQSGRVTGELFF.

V and J are TRBV29-1 and TRBJ2-5, with D possibly matching TRBD2 (5 bases). V lost 4 bases and J 0 bases, leaving 6 bases between the germline ends. Germline V lookup: CDR1 SQVTM, CDR2 ANQGSEA. The CDR3 has 12 amino acids. The CDR3 sequence: CSVARDQETQYF. As DNA, the CDR3 is TGCAGCGTTGCGAGGGACCAAGAGACCCAGTACTTC.

The gene calls are TRBV4-1 and TRBJ2-5; no firm D call. The CDR3 has 13 amino acids. V was clipped by 4 bases and J by 4 bases, with 10 bases between them. CDR1 is MGHRA and CDR2 is YSYEKL in the germline V gene. The CDR3 nucleotides read TGCGCCAGCAGCCTGCCTGGGCGAGAGACCCAGTACTTC. It is translated as CASSLPGRETQYF.

V is TRBV4-2 and J is TRBJ2-2; weak D call: TRBD2 (6 bases). Germline-derived CDR1 and CDR2 are LGHNA and YNFKEQ. The CDR3 is 15 amino acids. With 4 bases removed from V and 4 bases from J, the gap between germline ends came to 13 bases. The chain's CDR3 is CASSLGGAATGELFF. In nucleotides, the CDR3 is TGTGCCAGCAGCCTGGGGGGAGCGGCCACCGGGGAGCTGTTTTTT.

This chain connects TRBV30 to TRBJ2-3; the D is unclear. Germline V gene lookup returns CDR1 GTSNPN and CDR2 SVGIG (reference sequence). Deletions cut 5 bases from V and 1 base from J, with 10 bases between. CDR3 size: 13 residues. The CDR3 DNA follows: TGTGCCTGGTTATTTCTAGGCACAGATACGCAGTATTTT. This translates into CAWLFLGTDTQYF.

The rearrangement joins TRBV6-1 to TRBJ2-7; unclear D gene. CDR3 length equals 14 residues. The V end lost 4 bases, the J end lost 4 bases, and 14 bases lay between the germline ends. The V gene's germline CDR1 is MNHNS and CDR2 SASEGT. The CDR3 sequence: CASSGNRLSYEQYF. The CDR3 nucleotides are TGTGCCAGCAGTGGAAACAGACTTTCGTACGAGCAGTACTTC.

The chain is built from TRBV28 and TRBJ2-5; 7 bases are shared with TRBD1. Losses at the gene ends were 5 bases for V and 4 bases for J; bases not matched to a gene: 7. CDR3 length: 14 residues. The V gene's germline CDR1 is MDHEN and CDR2 SYDVKM. The CDR3 nucleotides are TGTGCCAGCAGTGCCAGACAGGGTGGAGAGACCCAGTACTTC. Its translation is CASSARQGGETQYF. Based on the CDR3 plus reference TRBV28 and TRBJ2-5, the full variable domain is DVKVTQSSRYLVKRTGEKVFLECVQDMDHENMFWYRQDPGLGLRLIYFSYDVKMKEKGDIPEGYSVSREKKERFSLILESASTNQTSMYLCASSARQGGETQYFGPGTRLLVL.

V gene TRBV19 combines with J gene TRBJ1-3; no reliable D call. The CDR3 runs to 14 residues. Trimming took off 8 bases at V and 3 bases at J, with 14 bases between the two ends. Germline lookup yields CDR1 LNHDA and CDR2 SQIVND (reference sequence). CDR3 nucleotides: TGTGCCAGTCGGGTCATGACTCGTGGAAACACCATATATTTT. This codes for CASRVMTRGNTIYF.

J is TRBJ2-2 and V is TRBV2; tentative D call: TRBD1 (6 bases). The V end lost 6 bases, the J end lost 5 bases, and 13 bases lay between the germline ends. Germline CDR1 is SNHLY and CDR2 is FYNNEI. This CDR3 has 14 residues. DNA of the CDR3: TGTGCCAGCAGGGGGGACACCTCGACCGGGGAGCTGTTTTTT. Translating it yields CASRGDTSTGELFF.

The genes are TRBV10-1 and TRBJ2-7, with D perhaps matching TRBD1 or TRBD2 (5 bases each). CDR1 is WNHNN, CDR2 SYGVQD, per germline (reference sequence). This CDR3 region has 20 residues. Trimming left V 1 base short and J 4 bases short, with 29 bases between. CDR3 DNA sequence: TGCGCCAGCAGTGAGTATTGGGTGAGGGGTGGCGACGGGATTCGGTACGAGCAGTACTTC. Its protein product is CASSEYWVRGGDGIRYEQYF.

The rearrangement joins TRBV6-5 to TRBJ2-7; 7 bases are shared with TRBD2. Germline lookup yields CDR1 MNHEY and CDR2 SVGAGI. V shed 0 bases and J 3 bases; nucleotides not matched to a gene: 2. This CDR3 has 14 residues. The CDR3 bases are TGTGCCAGCAGTTACTCGCGCGGGGGCTACGAGCAGTACTTC. Encoded protein: CASSYSRGGYEQYF.

The J gene is TRBJ2-3, the V gene TRBV4-3, with a possible D match to TRBD1 (6 bases). CDR1 is LGHNA and CDR2 is YSLEER in the germline V gene. The length of the CDR3 is 16 residues. The germline V and J ends were trimmed by 8 bases and 4 bases, with 22 bases remaining between them. The CDR3 is CASGQRTARIADTQYF. The CDR3 DNA sequence: TGCGCCAGCGGACAAAGGACAGCCCGAATTGCAGATACGCAGTATTTT.

With regard to this clone: The same CDR3 arises from other DNA sequences in this sample as well. This chain links TRBV5-1 with TRBJ2-1, with 13 positions matching TRBD2. The V gene end was trimmed by 4 bases and the J gene end by 6 bases; junction bases not matched to a gene: 4. CDR3 length: 15 amino acids. Per the germline V gene, CDR1 is SGHRS and CDR2 is YFSETQ. The CDR3 coding sequence is TGCGCCAGCAGCCTCGGACTAGCGGGGGCCAATGAGCAGTTCTTC. Residues: CASSLGLAGANEQFF.